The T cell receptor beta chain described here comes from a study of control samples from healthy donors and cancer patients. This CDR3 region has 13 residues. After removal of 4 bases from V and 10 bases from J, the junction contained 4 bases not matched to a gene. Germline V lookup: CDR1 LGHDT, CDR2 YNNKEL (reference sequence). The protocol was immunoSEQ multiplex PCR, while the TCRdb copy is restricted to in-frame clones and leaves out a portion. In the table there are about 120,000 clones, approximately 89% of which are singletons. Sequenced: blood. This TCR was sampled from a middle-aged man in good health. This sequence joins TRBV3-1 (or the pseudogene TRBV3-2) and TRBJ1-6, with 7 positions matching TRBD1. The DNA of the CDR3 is TGTGCCAGCAGCCGGAGGGACAGCTCACCCCTCCACTTT. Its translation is CASSRRDSSPLHF.